This T cell receptor beta chain was retrieved from a study of blood T cell repertoires in COVID-19. Repertoires were generated with immunoSEQ multiplex PCR, while TCRdb's copy carries only in-frame clones and drops some. The sample records some 400,000 clones, approximately 91% being singletons. Enrollees, about 18 to 89 years old, lived in about two dozen US areas. Participants' reported clinical history set cohort assignment. With regard to this clone: Relative to the germline gene, one junction end is altered; a read error may explain this.

The CDR3 length is 15 residues. Germline values: CDR1 SSHAT, CDR2 FNYEAQ (reference sequence). Sequencing was done on a sample of PBMCs or T cells enriched from blood (not recorded which). The chain carries TRBV7-7 and TRBJ2-5; tentative D call: TRBD2 (6 bases). The TCR comes from a woman aged 40 to 50 who had been exposed to COVID-19. The CDR3 DNA follows: TGTGCTAGCAGCTTAGCGCGCGGGAACCGGGAGACCCAGTACTTC. Translating gives CASSLARGNRETQYF.